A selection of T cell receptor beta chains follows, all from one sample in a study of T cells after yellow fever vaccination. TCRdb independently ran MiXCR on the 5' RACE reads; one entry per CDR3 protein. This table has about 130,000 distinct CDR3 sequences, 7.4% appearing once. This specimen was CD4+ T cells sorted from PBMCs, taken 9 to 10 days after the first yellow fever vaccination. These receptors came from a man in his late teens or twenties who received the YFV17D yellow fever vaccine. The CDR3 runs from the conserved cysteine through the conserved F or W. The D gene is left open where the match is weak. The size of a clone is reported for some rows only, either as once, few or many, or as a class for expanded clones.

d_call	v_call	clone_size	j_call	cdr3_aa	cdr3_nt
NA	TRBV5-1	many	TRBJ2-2	CASSDHRGLNTGELFF	TGCGCCAGCAGCGATCACAGGGGACTGAACACCGGGGAGCTGTTTTTT
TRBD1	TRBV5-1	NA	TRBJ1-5	CASSLEGAYQPQHF	TGCGCCAGCAGCTTGGAGGGGGCTTATCAGCCCCAGCATTTT
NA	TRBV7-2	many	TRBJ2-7	CASSPTGGAAYEQYF	TGTGCCAGCAGCCCTACGGGCGGGGCTGCCTACGAGCAGTACTTC
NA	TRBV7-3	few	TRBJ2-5	CASSLNPSLETQYF	TGTGCCAGCAGCTTAAATCCCAGCCTGGAGACCCAGTACTTC
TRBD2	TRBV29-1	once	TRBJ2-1	CSAKSGASLYNEQFF	TGCAGCGCGAAGAGCGGGGCCAGCCTTTACAATGAGCAGTTCTTC
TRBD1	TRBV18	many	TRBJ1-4	CASSATRGTGAEKLFF	TGTGCCAGCTCAGCGACGCGGGGGACAGGGGCTGAAAAACTGTTTTTT
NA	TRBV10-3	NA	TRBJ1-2	CAISEADGGYTF	TGTGCCATCAGTGAAGCCGATGGGGGCTACACCTTC
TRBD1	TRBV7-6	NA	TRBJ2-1	CASSLQGAGSRQFF	TGTGCCAGCAGCCTACAGGGGGCAGGGTCTCGGCAGTTCTTC
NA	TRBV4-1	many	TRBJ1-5	CASSSNSDSNQPQHF	TGCGCCAGCAGCTCCAACTCGGACAGCAATCAGCCCCAGCATTTT
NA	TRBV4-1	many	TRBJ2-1	CASSQGPFSEQFF	TGCGCCAGCAGCCAAGGGCCCTTTAGTGAGCAGTTCTTC
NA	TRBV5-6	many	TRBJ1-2	CASSLESGGYTF	TGTGCCAGCAGCTTGGAGTCGGGTGGCTACACCTTC
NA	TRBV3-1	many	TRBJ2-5	CASSQVRGGARETQYF	TGTGCCAGCAGCCAAGTCCGAGGGGGGGCGCGGGAGACCCAGTACTTC
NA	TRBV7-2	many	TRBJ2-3	CASSPYWGLDTQYF	TGTGCCAGCAGCCCATACTGGGGCTTAGATACGCAGTATTTT
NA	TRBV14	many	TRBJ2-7	CASSPKAGDSKKYEQYF	TGTGCCAGCAGCCCAAAGGCGGGGGACAGCAAAAAATACGAGCAGTACTTC
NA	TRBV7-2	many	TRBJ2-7	CASSLGPTPLEQYF	TGTGCCAGCAGCCTCGGACCCACACCCCTCGAGCAGTACTTC
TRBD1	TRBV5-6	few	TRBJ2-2	CASSPPGQGRAGELFF	TGTGCCAGCAGTCCTCCGGGACAGGGGAGAGCCGGGGAGCTGTTTTTT
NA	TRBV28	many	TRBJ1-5	CASSQSWGSYGVGNQPQHF	TGTGCCAGCAGCCAATCTTGGGGCTCGTATGGTGTAGGCAATCAGCCCCAGCATTTT
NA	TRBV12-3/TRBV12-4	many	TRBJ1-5	CASTNINSNQPQHF	TGTGCCAGCACCAACATCAATAGCAATCAGCCCCAGCATTTT
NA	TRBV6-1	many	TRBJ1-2	CASSEGGGGRYGYTF	TGTGCCAGCAGTGAGGGAGGAGGAGGTCGTTATGGCTACACCTTC
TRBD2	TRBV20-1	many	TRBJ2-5	CSAKGASGEQETQYF	TGCAGTGCAAAAGGGGCTAGCGGGGAACAAGAGACCCAGTACTTC
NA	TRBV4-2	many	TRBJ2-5	CASSQDWWQDEETQYF	TGTGCCAGCAGCCAAGACTGGTGGCAGGATGAAGAGACCCAGTACTTC
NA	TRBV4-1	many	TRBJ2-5	CASSRSPGQIQETQYF	TGCGCCAGCAGCCGTTCTCCGGGGCAGATTCAAGAGACCCAGTACTTC
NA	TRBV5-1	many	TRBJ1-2	CASSLEPGLYGYTF	TGCGCCAGCAGCTTGGAGCCGGGTTTATATGGCTACACCTTC
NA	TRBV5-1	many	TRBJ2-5	CASSTRTQETQYF	TGCGCCAGCAGCACAAGGACTCAAGAGACCCAGTACTTC
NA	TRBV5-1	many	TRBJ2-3	CASSWGSSRGTDTQYF	TGCGCCAGCAGCTGGGGTTCATCCCGCGGCACAGATACGCAGTATTTT
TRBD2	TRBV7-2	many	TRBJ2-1	CASSYSSGEFYNEQFF	TGTGCCAGCAGCTACAGTAGCGGGGAGTTTTACAATGAGCAGTTCTTC
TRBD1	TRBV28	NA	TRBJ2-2	CASSSGAGGTGELFF	TGTGCCAGCAGTTCCGGGGCAGGGGGTACCGGGGAGCTGTTTTTT
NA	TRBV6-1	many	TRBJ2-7	CASSIATQTYEQYF	TGTGCCAGCAGTATCGCTACGCAAACTTACGAGCAGTACTTC
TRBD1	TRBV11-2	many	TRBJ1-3	CASSLDPDRGDTIYF	TGTGCCAGCAGCTTAGATCCGGACAGGGGAGACACCATATATTTT
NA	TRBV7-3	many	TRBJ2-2	CASSFLPVANTGELFF	TGTGCCAGCAGCTTCCTTCCTGTCGCGAACACCGGGGAGCTGTTTTTT
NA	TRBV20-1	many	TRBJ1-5	CSARGPYSNQPQHF	TGCAGTGCTAGAGGGCCGTATAGCAATCAGCCCCAGCATTTT
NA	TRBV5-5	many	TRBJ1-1	CASSLDLDRRFSAFF	TGTGCCAGCAGCTTGGACTTAGACAGGAGGTTTAGTGCTTTCTTT
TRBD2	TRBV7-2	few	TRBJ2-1	CASSLVSRGGYNEQFF	TGTGCCAGCAGCTTAGTGTCGCGGGGGGGCTACAATGAGCAGTTCTTC
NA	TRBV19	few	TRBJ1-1	CASSKAAGGTTEAFF	TGTGCCAGTAGTAAGGCTGCCGGGGGAACCACTGAAGCTTTCTTT
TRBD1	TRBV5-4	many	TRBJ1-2	CASSFQGAGYGYTF	TGTGCCAGCAGCTTTCAGGGGGCTGGCTATGGCTACACCTTC
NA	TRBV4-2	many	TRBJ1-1	CASSQDSLNTEAFF	TGTGCCAGCAGCCAAGACAGTCTGAACACTGAAGCTTTCTTT
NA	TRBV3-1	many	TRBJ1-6	CASSQDQGWSPLHF	TGTGCCAGCAGCCAAGACCAGGGATGGTCACCCCTCCACTTT
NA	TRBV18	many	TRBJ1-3	CASSPEQGSGNTIYF	TGTGCCAGCTCACCTGAACAGGGCTCTGGAAACACCATATATTTT
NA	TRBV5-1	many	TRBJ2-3	CASSSERGAFTDTQYF	TGCGCCAGCAGCTCGGAACGGGGGGCCTTCACAGATACGCAGTATTTT
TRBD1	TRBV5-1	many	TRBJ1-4	CASARDSVNEKLFF	TGCGCCAGCGCAAGGGACAGCGTCAATGAAAAACTGTTTTTT